These 25 T cell receptor beta chains originate from one sample sequenced in a study of regulatory T cells in long-lasting Graves disease. As to time point: persistent/refractory GD, antithyroid drugs over 5 years with positive TRAb. PBMC-extracted RNA yielded the TCR library. Through Arm-PCR of CDR3 regions and iRepertoire HTBI primers, TCR beta libraries were built. TCRdb passed the multiplex PCR reads through MiXCR, listing each CDR3 protein once. The sample consists of 500,000 to 800,000 distinct CDR3 sequences, about 32% of them appearing once. The material was peripheral blood mononuclear cells (PBMCs), obtained when the disease was refractory, from a patient treated with antithyroid drugs. The source is a female donor with Graves disease.

The table lists this clonotype with a few counts. CDR3 in amino acids: CASGLGGFYEQYF. CDR3 coding DNA: TGTGCTAGTGGTTTGGGGGGCTTCTACGAGCAGTACTTC. This rearrangement joins TRBV12-5 to TRBJ2-7, with D perhaps TRBD1 (5 bases). Germline assignment: CDR1 LGHNT and CDR2 FRNRAP. The CDR3 runs to 13 residues. Between the trimmed V and J ends, which lost 1 base and 3 bases, there was a span of 7 bases.

This clonotype has at least ten counts. One end of the junction varies from germline; a read error may be responsible. The chain links TRBV5-1 to TRBJ2-7, with D perhaps matching TRBD1 or TRBD2 (5 bases each). The CDR3 spans 12 residues. The V gene's germline CDR1 is SGHRS and CDR2 YFSETQ. Here the CDR3 reads CASSWDGYEQYF. CDR3 in DNA: TGTGCCAGCAGCTGGGACGGCTACGAGCAGTACTTC.

This chain uses TRBV20-1 with TRBJ2-5; TRBD1 matches at 7 bases. The CDR3 runs to 19 residues. V lost 6 bases to trimming and J lost 5 bases; unmatched junction nucleotides: 27. The germline CDR1 and CDR2 sequences are DFQATT and SNEGSKA (reference sequence). Written as DNA, the CDR3 is TGCAGTGCAGCCGGGACAGCGACGACTACCATGAATCGGGGCGAGACCCAGTACTTC. The encoded protein is CSAAGTATTTMNRGETQYF.

This clonotype appeared a few times. The chain is built from TRBV20-1 and TRBJ1-4, with 7 bases lining up with TRBD1. This CDR3 is 12 amino acids long. V shed 0 bases and J 8 bases; nucleotides not matched to a gene: 0. Germline values: CDR1 DFQATT, CDR2 SNEGSKA (reference sequence). The CDR3 nucleotides read TGCAGTGCTAGAGAACAGGGGGAAAAACTGTTTTTT. Translating gives CSAREQGEKLFF.

V and J are TRBV5-1 and TRBJ2-1, with TRBD2 matching over 12 bases. J lost 6 bases, V lost 3 bases, and 10 bases had no gene match. There are 17 residues in the CDR3. From germline, CDR1 is SGHRS and CDR2 YFSETQ. The CDR3 sequence is CASSWGHRTSGTNEQFF. The CDR3 nucleotides are TGCGCCAGCAGCTGGGGTCATCGGACTAGCGGGACCAATGAGCAGTTCTTC.

This clonotype was counted ten times or more. The chain couples TRBV6-1 to TRBJ1-4; tentatively, D is TRBD1 (5 bases). Germline V gene lookup returns CDR1 MNHNS and CDR2 SASEGT. The V and J ends lost 9 bases and 1 base respectively, with 18 bases between them. The CDR3 has 16 residues. As DNA, the CDR3 is TGTGCCAGTAGGCGGGGGACCGAGGGAACTAATGAAAAACTGTTTTTT. Translation gives CASRRGTEGTNEKLFF.

This clonotype was found many times. This rearrangement joins TRBV6-1 to TRBJ1-2; D unresolved. Trimming stripped 2 bases from V and 1 base from J, with 2 bases between. CDR1 is MNHNS and CDR2 is SASEGT in the germline V gene. The CDR3 is 12 amino acids. The DNA of the CDR3 is TGTGCCAGCAGTGAACTTAACTATGGCTACACCTTC. Translating it yields CASSELNYGYTF.

The J gene is TRBJ1-2, the V gene TRBV6-2 or TRBV6-3; D is perhaps TRBD1 (6 bases). V was shortened by 2 bases and J by 7 bases, with 17 bases between the two germline ends. The CDR3 sequence is 15 residues long. Germline CDR1 MNHEY, CDR2 SVGEGT. CDR3 bases: TGTGCCAGCAGTTACAATCAACAGGGCTCTGGTGGCTACACCTTC. Protein product: CASSYNQQGSGGYTF.

The gene calls are TRBV28 and TRBJ2-7; 10 bases fit TRBD1. Per the germline V gene, CDR1 is MDHEN and CDR2 is SYDVKM. The CDR3 runs to 15 residues. The V segment lost 6 bases and the J segment 6 bases; nucleotides outside the gene matches: 11. CDR3 DNA sequence: TGTGCCAGCAGATCTGCCGGGACAGGGGCGCTCGAGCAGTACTTC. Protein product: CASRSAGTGALEQYF.

This clonotype was seen more than once but under ten times. J is TRBJ2-1 and V is TRBV13; no clear D. Trimming took 5 bases from V and 0 from J, leaving 11 bases between them. This CDR3 has 15 residues. CDR1 and CDR2 (germline): PRHDT, FYEKMQ (reference sequence). The DNA for the CDR3 is TGTGCCAGCAGCCGGATTTCGAGCTCCTACAATGAGCAGTTCTTC. It is translated as CASSRISSSYNEQFF.

With regard to this clonotype: At one boundary the junction diverges from the germline segment, which might be a read error. The chain couples TRBV2 to TRBJ1-5; weak D call: TRBD1 (5 bases). The CDR3 sequence is 15 residues long. Per the germline V gene, CDR1 is SNHLY and CDR2 is FYNNEI. Here the CDR3 DNA reads TGTGCCAGCATTGCCGGGGGACGTAACAATCAGCCCCGGCATTTT. This sequence encodes CASIAGGRNNQPRHF.

The V gene is TRBV5-1, the J gene TRBJ1-5; D perhaps matches TRBD1 (6 bases). The V end was cut by 2 bases, the J end by 5 bases, with 11 bases between. Germline CDR1 reads SGHRS; CDR2 reads YFSETQ. The length of the CDR3 is 14 residues. The CDR3 DNA is TGCGCCAGCAGCTTAGGGGGGCGCGATCAGCCCCAGCATTTT. It is translated as CASSLGGRDQPQHF.

In this sample, this clonotype turned up a few times. The gene calls are TRBV20-1 and TRBJ1-2; unclear D gene. The ends were cut back, 6 bases at V and 3 bases at J, with 11 bases in the middle. Looked up from germline, CDR1 is DFQATT and CDR2 is SNEGSKA (reference sequence). CDR3 length equals 12 residues. The CDR3 bases are TGCAGTGCCCAAGGACGTTACTATGGCTACACCTTC. It translates to CSAQGRYYGYTF.

This clonotype was seen repeatedly, ten times or more. The rearrangement links TRBV11-2 to TRBJ2-5, with 9 bases aligning to TRBD2. This CDR3 spans 15 amino acids. V was clipped by 3 bases and J by 5 bases; unmatched bases: 7. In germline, CDR1 is SGHAT, CDR2 FQNNGV. In DNA form, the CDR3 reads TGTGCCAGCAGCTTTTTTAGCGGGAGCTGGGAGACCCAGTACTTC. Its protein is CASSFFSGSWETQYF.

The chain has TRBV6-1 and TRBJ2-2, with TRBD2 identical over 7 bases. This CDR3 spans 15 amino acids. Germline V lookup: CDR1 MNHNS, CDR2 SASEGT. V gave up 1 base and J gave up 3 bases; unmatched junction bases: 2. CDR3 bases: TGTGCCAGCAGTGAAGGCGGGAGTTACACCGGGGAGCTGTTTTTT. Translated: CASSEGGSYTGELFF.

This clonotype was seen only a few times. V usage is TRBV19 and J usage is TRBJ2-5, with D unresolved. V was pared by 1 base and J by 2 bases, with 5 bases between. CDR1 and CDR2 (germline): LNHDA, SQIVND (reference sequence). This CDR3 comprises 13 residues. CDR3 sequence (DNA): TGTGCCAGTAGTATAGTGCCGCAAGAGACCCAGTACTTC. Translation: CASSIVPQETQYF. Full variable domain (remainder filled in from reference TRBV19 and TRBJ2-5): DGGITQSPKYLFRKEGQNVTLSCEQNLNHDAMYWYRQDPGQGLRLIYYSQIVNDFQKGDIAEGYSVSREKKESFPLTVTSAQKNPTAFYLCASSIVPQETQYFGPGTRLLVL.

This clonotype has at least ten counts. The chain combines TRBV25-1 with TRBJ1-2; D uncertain. CDR1 and CDR2 (germline): MGHDK, SYGVNS. V was shortened by 4 bases and J by 7 bases, with 13 bases between the two germline ends. The CDR3 extends over 13 amino acids. The CDR3 sequence: CASSGARASGYTF. CDR3 in DNA: TGTGCCAGCAGTGGAGCAAGGGCGAGTGGCTACACCTTC.

The chain couples TRBV19 to TRBJ1-5, with D hard to call. Trimming stripped 5 bases from V and 7 bases from J, with 12 bases between. This CDR3 contains 13 residues. Germline V gene data show CDR1 as LNHDA and CDR2 as SQIVND (reference sequence). The CDR3 bases are TGTGCCAGTAGTCCTGAGACGGGGCAGCCCCAGCATTTT. Translation: CASSPETGQPQHF. Using reference TRBV19 and TRBJ1-5 for the parts outside the CDR3, the full variable domain is DGGITQSPKYLFRKEGQNVTLSCEQNLNHDAMYWYRQDPGQGLRLIYYSQIVNDFQKGDIAEGYSVSREKKESFPLTVTSAQKNPTAFYLCASSPETGQPQHFGDGTRLSIL.

This clonotype was seen only a few times. V gene TRBV28 combines with J gene TRBJ1-4; perhaps TRBD1 as D (6 bases). The CDR3 is 13 amino acids. Per germline, CDR1 MDHEN and CDR2 SYDVKM. V was clipped by 6 bases and J by 3 bases, with 8 bases between them. CDR3: CASRGAANEKLFF. The CDR3, as DNA: TGTGCCAGCAGGGGGGCAGCTAATGAAAAACTGTTTTTT.

The chain uses TRBV5-1 and TRBJ1-1; 9 nucleotides align to TRBD1. CDR3 length: 15 amino acids. The V gene end was trimmed by 3 bases and the J gene end by 2 bases; junction bases not matched to a gene: 5. The V gene's germline CDR1 is SGHRS and CDR2 YFSETQ. CDR3 nucleotides: TGCGCCAGCAGCTATCGTACAGGGGGCAACACTGAAGCTTTCTTT. Translating gives CASSYRTGGNTEAFF.

This clonotype was detected a few times. This chain uses TRBV5-1 with TRBJ1-4; weak D call: TRBD1 (5 bases). Trimming shortened V by 0 bases and J by 6 bases, and 12 bases separated the two germline ends. This CDR3 contains 15 residues. Germline V lookup: CDR1 SGHRS, CDR2 YFSETQ. Here the CDR3 DNA reads TGCGCCAGCAGCTTGGTCTCCAGGGTAGATGAAAAACTGTTTTTT. It encodes CASSLVSRVDEKLFF.

J is TRBJ1-5 and V is TRBV7-9; D possibly corresponds to TRBD1 (6 bases). V lost 5 bases to trimming and J lost 3 bases, with 17 bases between them. Per germline, CDR1 SEHNR and CDR2 FQNEAQ (reference sequence). This CDR3 comprises 16 residues. The chain's CDR3 is CASSQPRGGPNQPQHF. The CDR3 DNA reads TGTGCCAGCAGCCAACCCCGGGGGGGGCCCAATCAGCCCCAGCATTTT.

This clonotype appeared once. The chain has TRBV6-1 and TRBJ1-1; 8 nucleotides line up with TRBD1. Losses at the gene ends were 7 bases for V and 3 bases for J; bases not matched to a gene: 7. CDR1 is MNHNS, CDR2 SASEGT, per germline. This CDR3 contains 14 residues. CDR3 in amino acids: CASTKQGGYTEAFF. Written as DNA, the CDR3 is TGTGCCAGCACAAAACAGGGGGGATACACTGAAGCTTTCTTT.

The chain is built from TRBV7-9 and TRBJ1-1, with D possibly TRBD1 on 5 matching bases. The CDR3 runs to 17 residues. From germline, CDR1 is SEHNR and CDR2 FQNEAQ (reference sequence). The germline V and J ends were trimmed by 0 bases and 4 bases, with 18 bases remaining between them. The chain's CDR3 is CASSLARTRGKGTEAFF. CDR3 sequence (DNA): TGTGCCAGCAGCTTAGCTCGTACCCGGGGGAAGGGCACTGAAGCTTTCTTT.

The chain is built from TRBV12-3 or TRBV12-4 and TRBJ1-4; D remains ambiguous. Trimming cost V 8 bases and J 8 bases, with 9 bases left between them. The CDR3 extends over 11 amino acids. DNA of the CDR3: TGTGCCAGCGGTTCTCTCGAAAAACTGTTTTTT. It specifies CASGSLEKLFF.